One and the same sample provided the 13 T cell receptor beta chains below, sequenced in a study of T cells in localized non-small cell lung cancer (TCRdb year 2020). Library construction relied on the immunoSEQ multiplex PCR assay. The table comes from immuneACCESS by way of TCRdb, which keeps in-frame sequences with V and J called. Part of the clones is missing from these tables; in studies checked, under half for an unresolved V gene and the rest for unknown reasons. The sample data list over 20,000 clones, and more than 85% of these were observed just once. The ten largest make up 13% to 15% of the sample. The specimen was peripheral blood, collected before any cancer treatment. These receptors were collected from a man aged 40 to 70 with stage III squamous cell lung carcinoma.

This chain uses TRBV4-1 with TRBJ1-3, with D uncertain. This CDR3 comprises 16 residues. Germline values: CDR1 MGHRA, CDR2 YSYEKL. V gave up 0 bases and J gave up 0 bases, with 9 bases separating them. The CDR3, as DNA: TGCGCCAGCAGCCAAGATTTGCCCAGCTCTGGAAACACCATATATTTT. Translating it yields CASSQDLPSSGNTIYF.

The gene calls are TRBV20-1 and TRBJ2-5; D is possibly TRBD1 or TRBD2 (5 bases each). The CDR3 is 11 amino acids. Germline V gene sequence: CDR1 DFQATT, CDR2 SNEGSKA (reference sequence). Trimming removed 4 bases at V and 6 bases at J, with 9 bases between. CDR3 loop: CSANGGKTQYF. The CDR3 DNA sequence: TGCAGTGCTAATGGGGGAAAGACCCAGTACTTC.

CDR3 in amino acids: CASSADRNYLDSGNTIYF. The CDR3 DNA reads TGTGCCAGCAGCGCGGACAGGAACTACCTTGACTCTGGAAACACCATATATTTT. V is TRBV7-9 and J is TRBJ1-3; TRBD1 matches at 7 bases. The V segment lost 5 bases and the J segment 0 bases; nucleotides outside the gene matches: 13. The CDR3 runs 18 residues. Per the germline V gene, CDR1 is SEHNR and CDR2 is FQNEAQ (reference sequence).

This chain links TRBV6-6 with TRBJ2-7; 11 nucleotides agree with TRBD2. The trim removed 8 bases at V and 1 base at J, leaving 4 bases unmatched. The length of the CDR3 is 14 residues. Germline CDR1 is MNHNY and CDR2 is SVGAGI (reference sequence). The CDR3 reads CASLSGGVSYEQYF. As DNA, the CDR3 is TGTGCCAGCCTTAGCGGGGGGGTATCCTACGAGCAGTACTTC.

The genes are TRBV7-9 and TRBJ2-4, with D possibly TRBD2 on 5 matching bases. The CDR3 is 14 amino acids. Per the germline V gene, CDR1 is SEHNR and CDR2 is FQNEAQ (reference sequence). V dropped 6 bases and J dropped 0 bases, with 9 bases sitting between them. The CDR3 bases are TGTGCCAGCAGTAGCGACGGAGCCAAAAACATTCAGTACTTC. As protein: CASSSDGAKNIQYF.

This CDR3 reads CASSQGGTNTGELFF. CDR3 bases: TGCGCCAGCAGCCAAGGAGGGACGAACACCGGGGAGCTGTTTTTT. The chain uses TRBV4-3 and TRBJ2-2; a possible D gene is TRBD2 (5 bases). From germline, CDR1 is LGHNA and CDR2 YSLEER. The CDR3 extends over 15 amino acids. Trimming left V 1 base short and J 0 bases short, with 6 bases between.

J is TRBJ2-5 and V is TRBV7-2; 7 positions agree with TRBD2. After removal of 5 bases from V and 2 bases from J, the junction contained 2 bases not matched to a gene. CDR3 length: 13 amino acids. CDR1 and CDR2 (germline): SGHTA, FQGNSA. The CDR3 reads CASSASGQETQYF. In DNA, the CDR3 is TGTGCCAGCAGCGCTAGCGGACAAGAGACCCAGTACTTC.

The chain joins TRBV4-3 to TRBJ2-1; the match to TRBD2 covers 16 bases. Per the germline V gene, CDR1 is LGHNA and CDR2 is YSLEER. This CDR3 is 14 amino acids long. The V gene end was trimmed by 4 bases and the J gene end by 15 bases; junction bases not matched to a gene: 6. This CDR3 is CASSLGTSGGALFF. CDR3 nucleotides: TGCGCCAGCAGCCTGGGGACTAGCGGGGGGGCCCTGTTCTTC.

This chain uses TRBV10-3 with TRBJ1-1; TRBD1 might be the D (6 bases). The CDR3 totals 15 residues. CDR1 and CDR2 from the germline V gene are ENHRY and SYGVKD. V gave up 3 bases and J gave up 2 bases, with 13 bases separating them. The CDR3 sequence: CAISDPDRLNTEAFF. CDR3 bases: TGTGCCATCAGTGACCCTGACAGGCTAAACACTGAAGCTTTCTTT.

The chain carries TRBV4-3 and TRBJ1-4, with 12 bases aligning to TRBD1. Germline assignment: CDR1 LGHNA and CDR2 YSLEER. This CDR3 region has 16 residues. V was pared by 5 bases and J by 8 bases, with 9 bases of the junction left unmatched. In nucleotides, the CDR3 is TGCGCCAGCAGCTCCTCCTCCGGGACAGGGGGCGAAAAACTGTTTTTT. It specifies CASSSSSGTGGEKLFF.

The chain combines TRBV5-1 with TRBJ1-1; D perhaps matches TRBD1 (6 bases). Germline CDR1 and CDR2: SGHRS and YFSETQ. This CDR3 comprises 15 residues. Trimming stripped 1 base from V and 4 bases from J, with 14 bases between. The CDR3 loop is CASSLNRGVGTEAFF. DNA of the CDR3: TGCGCCAGCAGCTTGAATAGGGGGGTGGGCACTGAAGCTTTCTTT.

This clone was observed once. This sequence joins TRBV14 and TRBJ2-2; 12 nucleotides agree with TRBD2. Germline V gene lookup returns CDR1 SGHDN and CDR2 FVKESK. This CDR3 contains 17 residues. The J segment lost 7 bases and the V segment lost 0 bases, leaving 6 bases of the junction unmatched. The CDR3 DNA sequence: TGTGCCAGCAGCCAAGAGGCTAGCGGGAGGGCCGTCGGGGAGCTGTTTTTT. Amino acid sequence: CASSQEASGRAVGELFF.

The chain is built from TRBV2 and TRBJ2-7; maybe TRBD2 (6 bases). Per the germline V gene, CDR1 is SNHLY and CDR2 is FYNNEI. The CDR3 sequence is 14 residues long. The germline V and J ends were trimmed by 6 bases and 6 bases, with 18 bases remaining between them. As DNA, the CDR3 is TGTGCCAGCAGAGGCCCTGGGGCGGGGAGCGAGCAGTACTTC. This translates into CASRGPGAGSEQYF.